The 25 T cell receptor beta chains presented below share a single source sample, sequenced in a study of blood T cell repertoires in COVID-19. Libraries were prepared by immunoSEQ multiplex PCR; TCRdb keeps only in-frame clonotypes and omits some of them. The sample shows over 200,000 clones, about 89% of them seen only once. The specimen sequenced was PBMCs or T cells enriched from blood (not recorded which). All receptors derive from a man aged 40-49 years who had recovered from COVID-19.

The V gene is TRBV9, the J gene TRBJ2-3, with 9 bases aligning to TRBD2. V dropped 3 bases and J dropped 0; count of bases not matched to a gene: 5. The CDR3 extends over 16 amino acids. Germline loops: CDR1 SGDLS, CDR2 YYNGEE. The CDR3 DNA follows: TGTGCCAGCAGCGGCTTCACTAGCGGGAGCACAGATACGCAGTATTTT. It specifies CASSGFTSGSTDTQYF.

The chain is built from TRBV28 and TRBJ1-5; 12 nucleotides align to TRBD1. Trimming removed 2 bases from V and 4 bases from J; junction bases left unmatched: 3. Germline-derived CDR1 and CDR2 are MDHEN and SYDVKM. The CDR3 has 16 amino acids. The CDR3 here is CASSLGGQGANQPQHF. The CDR3, as DNA: TGTGCCAGCAGTTTAGGGGGACAGGGGGCGAATCAGCCCCAGCATTTT.

The V and J genes are TRBV12-5 and TRBJ1-2; TRBD1 matches 8 bases. The CDR3 covers 18 residues. Looked up from germline, CDR1 is LGHNT and CDR2 is FRNRAP. Trimming removed 6 bases from V and 6 bases from J; junction bases left unmatched: 21. In DNA, the CDR3 is TGTGCTAGTGGGCCTAATAGGGACAGGTTCCAATTAATAGATGGCTACACCTTC. Residues: CASGPNRDRFQLIDGYTF. Variable domain in full (rest from reference TRBV12-5 and TRBJ1-2): DARVTQTPRHKVTEMGQEVTMRCQPILGHNTVFWYRQTMMQGLELLAYFRNRAPLDDSGMPKDRFSAEMPDATLATLKIQPSEPRDSAVYFCASGPNRDRFQLIDGYTFGSGTRLTVV.

J is TRBJ2-1 and V is TRBV19; D is perhaps TRBD2 (7 bases). Deletions cut 7 bases from V and 9 bases from J, with 19 bases between. The CDR3 is 14 residues long. The V gene's germline CDR1 is LNHDA and CDR2 SQIVND (reference sequence). CDR3 nucleotide sequence: TGTGCCAGTACGAGCGGGACACAACGGGGTGAGCAGTTCTTC. Its translation: CASTSGTQRGEQFF.

The genes are TRBV5-6 and TRBJ2-1; D is perhaps TRBD1 (5 bases). CDR3 size: 18 residues. Trimming shortened V by 1 base and J by 1 base, and 18 bases separated the two germline ends. The germline V gene encodes CDR1 SGHDT and CDR2 YYEEEE. DNA for the CDR3: TGTGCCAGCAGCTTGTCAGTTAGACAGAAGCCTTCCTACAATGAGCAGTTCTTC. Translated: CASSLSVRQKPSYNEQFF.

A single count supports this clone. The chain combines TRBV14 with TRBJ1-3; D call uncertain. The V end was cut by 3 bases, the J end by 0 bases, with 9 bases between. Germline-derived CDR1 and CDR2 are SGHDN and FVKESK. The CDR3 loop spans 15 amino acids. The CDR3 loop reads CASSHRGNSGNTIYF. Here the CDR3 DNA reads TGTGCCAGCAGCCATCGGGGAAACTCTGGAAACACCATATATTTT.

This chain links TRBV10-3 with TRBJ2-7; 10 positions match TRBD1. The junction had 4 bases not matched to a gene; V was cut back by 6 bases and J by 2 bases. The CDR3 extends over 14 amino acids. Germline V gene data show CDR1 as ENHRY and CDR2 as SYGVKD. The CDR3 loop is CAIRDGQGAYEQYF. CDR3 nucleotide sequence: TGTGCCATCAGAGATGGACAGGGGGCCTACGAGCAGTACTTC.

V usage is TRBV2 and J usage is TRBJ1-1; D ambiguous. V dropped 8 bases and J dropped 1 base, with 11 bases sitting between them. Germline lookup yields CDR1 SNHLY and CDR2 FYNNEI. The CDR3 runs to 13 residues. For the CDR3, the DNA is TGTGCCAGCCCCCAGAACCCGAACACTGAAGCTTTCTTT. This codes for CASPQNPNTEAFF.

This clone appeared a single time. Different DNA sequences within this sample yield the same CDR3. This sequence joins TRBV5-1 and TRBJ2-7; 9 nucleotides match TRBD2. The V gene end was trimmed by 2 bases and the J gene end by 4 bases; junction bases not matched to a gene: 10. The CDR3 length is 16 residues. Germline CDR1 is SGHRS and CDR2 is YFSETQ. This chain's CDR3 is CASSFSGGLATYEQYF. The CDR3 DNA reads TGCGCCAGCAGCTTTTCCGGGGGACTAGCTACATACGAGCAGTACTTC.

The rearrangement uses TRBV3-1 (or the pseudogene TRBV3-2) and TRBJ2-6; D possibly corresponds to TRBD2 (6 bases). The CDR3 sequence is 17 residues long. V was cut by 0 bases and J by 0 bases, with 9 bases left in between. Germline V gene data show CDR1 as LGHDT and CDR2 as YNNKEL (reference sequence). Here the CDR3 DNA reads TGTGCCAGCAGCCAAGAACTAGCCGACTCTGGGGCCAACGTCCTGACTTTC. Protein: CASSQELADSGANVLTF.

The chain uses TRBV6-2 or TRBV6-3 and TRBJ2-7; no definite D call. The CDR3 is 14 residues long. Germline CDR1 and CDR2: MNHEY and SVGEGT. V lost 0 bases, J lost 3 bases, and 9 bases lay in between. Here the CDR3 reads CASSYSRSRYEQYF. The CDR3 DNA is TGTGCCAGCAGTTACTCGAGGTCACGCTACGAGCAGTACTTC.

CDR3 loop: CASSQFLAGEDELFF. CDR3 sequence (DNA): TGTGCCAGCAGCCAATTTCTAGCGGGAGAGGACGAGCTGTTTTTT. The rearrangement uses TRBV16 and TRBJ2-2; TRBD2 aligns across 10 bases. This CDR3 is built from 15 residues. V dropped 1 base and J dropped 11; count of bases not matched to a gene: 7. The germline CDR1 and CDR2 sequences are KGHSY and FQNENV.

The CDR3 spells CASRPAARANTEAFF. CDR3 nucleotides: TGTGCCAGCAGACCCGCCGCCAGGGCGAACACTGAAGCTTTCTTT. V and J are TRBV7-9 and TRBJ1-1, with a tentative D call TRBD1 (5 bases). Germline CDR1 and CDR2: SEHNR and FQNEAQ (reference sequence). V gave up 6 bases and J gave up 1 base, with 15 bases separating them. CDR3 length: 15 amino acids.

The rearrangement links TRBV4-2 to TRBJ1-4, with 9 bases fitting TRBD1. Germline CDR1 reads LGHNA; CDR2 reads YNFKEQ. Trimming at V came to 0 bases and at J to 7 bases, leaving 6 bases not matched to a gene. CDR3 length equals 16 residues. This CDR3 reads CASSQEGGTGFEKLFF. The CDR3 nucleotides are TGTGCCAGCAGCCAAGAAGGCGGGACAGGGTTTGAAAAACTGTTTTTT.

The J gene is TRBJ1-5, the V gene TRBV7-9, with 7 bases matching TRBD1. Germline CDR1 and CDR2: SEHNR and FQNEAQ (reference sequence). CDR3 length: 17 residues. V lost 5 bases and J lost 0; bases outside the gene matches: 10. Here the CDR3 reads CASSAGGTAYSNQPQHF. Written as DNA, the CDR3 is TGTGCCAGCAGCGCAGGAGGGACAGCTTATAGCAATCAGCCCCAGCATTTT.

This sequence joins TRBV19 and TRBJ1-4; the D gene is possibly TRBD1 (6 bases). Per germline, CDR1 LNHDA and CDR2 SQIVND (reference sequence). This CDR3 contains 14 residues. V lost 6 bases and J 10 bases, leaving 18 bases between the germline ends. CDR3 amino acids: CASSTQGSAGKLFF. In nucleotides, the CDR3 is TGTGCCAGTAGCACACAGGGAAGCGCCGGAAAACTGTTTTTT.

The chain carries TRBV10-1 and TRBJ2-1, with TRBD2 matching over 13 bases. CDR1 is WNHNN and CDR2 is SYGVQD in the germline V gene (reference sequence). The junction had 12 bases not matched to a gene; V was cut back by 5 bases and J by 8 bases. This CDR3 comprises 17 residues. In DNA form, the CDR3 reads TGCGCCAGCAGTCCGGGACTAGCGGGGTACAACGGGGATGAGCAGTTCTTC. It specifies CASSPGLAGYNGDEQFF.

The V call is TRBV3-1 (or the pseudogene TRBV3-2), the J call TRBJ1-2; possible D gene TRBD1, 5 bases. Trimming shortened V by 0 bases and J by 0 bases, and 20 bases separated the two germline ends. There are 19 residues in the CDR3. The V gene's germline CDR1 is LGHDT and CDR2 YNNKEL (reference sequence). In DNA form, the CDR3 reads TGTGCCAGCAGCCAAGAGTTCCCCGTGGCAGGGCCAGCTAACTATGGCTACACCTTC. Amino acid sequence: CASSQEFPVAGPANYGYTF.

The chain employs TRBV7-8 and TRBJ2-3, with D possibly being TRBD2 (6 bases). The CDR3 extends over 15 amino acids. The germline V and J ends were trimmed by 1 base and 0 bases, with 8 bases remaining between them. Germline values: CDR1 SGHVS, CDR2 FQNEAQ. CDR3 nucleotide sequence: TGTGCCAGCAGCTTAGGGGGACTGAGCACAGATACGCAGTATTTT. It is translated as CASSLGGLSTDTQYF. The variable domain in full, completed from reference TRBV7-8 and TRBJ2-3, reads GAGVSQSPRYKVAKRGQDVALRCDPISGHVSLFWYQQALGQGPEFLTYFQNEAQLDKSGLPSDRFFAERPEGSVSTLKIQRTQQEDSAVYLCASSLGGLSTDTQYFGPGTRLTVL.

The chain carries TRBV7-9 and TRBJ2-1, with D perhaps TRBD1 (6 bases). Germline CDR1 and CDR2: SEHNR and FQNEAQ (reference sequence). Deletions cut 10 bases from V and 5 bases from J, with 21 bases between. The CDR3 is 15 amino acids. The chain's CDR3 is CAKVPLAGEHNEQFF. The CDR3 DNA reads as TGTGCCAAGGTCCCGTTGGCAGGGGAGCACAATGAGCAGTTCTTC.

The genes are TRBV4-1 and TRBJ2-1, with D maybe TRBD2 (5 bases). The CDR3 length is 14 residues. With 1 base removed from V and 4 bases from J, the gap between germline ends came to 8 bases. The germline gives CDR1 MGHRA, CDR2 YSYEKL. Here the CDR3 reads CASSQGGAYNEQFF. The CDR3, as DNA: TGCGCCAGCAGCCAAGGGGGAGCGTACAATGAGCAGTTCTTC.

This chain links TRBV19 with TRBJ2-2; 8 positions match TRBD1. V was clipped by 9 bases and J by 5 bases; unmatched bases: 8. CDR1 and CDR2 from the germline V gene are LNHDA and SQIVND (reference sequence). The CDR3 is 14 residues long. The CDR3 loop is CASRQGAWTGELFF. The DNA of the CDR3 is TGTGCCAGCCGTCAGGGGGCTTGGACCGGGGAGCTGTTTTTT.

The V gene is TRBV11-2, the J gene TRBJ1-6, with D maybe TRBD1 (6 bases). Germline V CDR1 and CDR2: SGHAT, FQNNGV. The V end was cut by 2 bases, the J end by 7 bases, with 15 bases between. The CDR3 length is 16 residues. CDR3 in DNA: TGTGCCAGCAGCTTACAACACGGACAGAGAAATTCACCCCTCCACTTT. Translation gives CASSLQHGQRNSPLHF.

This chain uses TRBV7-3 with TRBJ2-1, with TRBD2 identical over 7 bases. The CDR3 has 16 amino acids. CDR1 is SGHTA, CDR2 FQGTGA, per germline. The V gene end was trimmed by 2 bases and the J gene end by 1 base; junction bases not matched to a gene: 5. In DNA, the CDR3 is TGTGCCAGCAGCTTAGTTGGCGGGAGTTCCTACAATGAGCAGTTCTTC. Its translation: CASSLVGGSSYNEQFF.

The chain is built from TRBV2 and TRBJ1-5; TRBD1 might be the D (6 bases). The germline CDR1 and CDR2 sequences are SNHLY and FYNNEI. The CDR3 has 15 amino acids. V was trimmed by 7 bases and J by 6 bases, leaving 19 bases between them. CDR3: CASTHPGEGGQPQHF. The CDR3 DNA reads as TGTGCCAGCACTCACCCAGGGGAAGGAGGTCAGCCCCAGCATTTT.